This T cell receptor beta chain comes out of a study of siplizumab effects on memory and regulatory T cells (dated by TCRdb to about 2019). Regarding the complete study: The study looked at the effect of siplizumab, an anti-CD2 antibody, on alloreactive T-cell subsets in allogeneic mixed lymphocyte reactions made from human PBMCs. General conclusions and limits of the study: Siplizumab significantly reduced the cumulative frequency of alloreactive sequences traceable to unstimulated CD4+ memory T cells. Unstimulated naive T cells appeared to be more diverse than memory T cells, and naive cells seemed to make a substantial contribution to the alloresponse. Whether proliferating Tregs from siplizumab cultures actually had suppressive function was not functionally confirmed. Of the alloreactive CD4+ clones that could be mapped, the Treg-derived share averaged about 70% with siplizumab compared with about 25% in control reactions. Roughly 80-97% of proliferating CD4+ or CD8+ clones could not be assigned a naive or memory phenotype. Because sequences below about 10^-5 frequency were poorly captured, only a minor fraction of alloreactive clones could be mapped to unstimulated subsets.

The library was built by means of the immunoSEQ multiplex PCR assay. Each sample had about 10^5 TCR templates assayed by the deep sequencing platform. Genomic DNA extracted from sorted T cells was the material used for TCRbeta CDR3 sequencing. Regarding the original processing steps: The R programming language was used for clonal analysis of the TCRbeta CDR3 data. Unstimulated samples were compared with post-reaction CFSE-low samples to define alloreactive CD4+ and CD8+ clones. Regulatory or non-regulatory origin of alloreactive CD4+ clones was assigned by matching sequences to the sorted unstimulated Treg and non-Treg repertoires. Not all clones reach the TCRdb copy of this immuneACCESS table, which keeps in-frame sequences only. Checked studies attribute under half of the gap to unresolved V genes and leave the rest unexplained. The DNA was the basis for D and trimming; V, J and clone size are from that table. The sample data list roughly 100,000 clones, and over 95% of these were observed just once. The ten largest clones take up around 0.03% of the sample.

About this clone: This clone's antigen is unknown. Base qualities are missing; no much larger clone stands one base away.

In three donor pairs, further sequencing was done on unstimulated CD8+ naive, CD4+ memory, CD8+ TEMRA, CD4+ naive and CD8+ effector memory subsets. Sorted unstimulated T cells, along with proliferating T cells recovered from mixed lymphocyte reactions, underwent TCRbeta CDR3 sequencing. Fresh whole blood from under 13 HLA-typed healthy donors was used as the source from which PBMCs were isolated. V lost 0 bases and J lost 5 bases, and the count of bases not matched to a germline gene is 10. CDR1 and CDR2 (SGHTS, YDEGEE) derive from the germline V gene. The CDR3 runs 16 amino acids, cysteine and phenylalanine included. The entry retains the CDR3 DNA only, 48 bases that are in frame from base 1.

The specimen sequenced was naive CD4+ T cells sorted from blood. What this sample's cell subset or site label stands for: unstimulated naive T cells. This receptor was taken from a human donor in good health. The V gene is TRBV5-8 and the J gene is TRBJ2-5, and 7 junctional nucleotides match TRBD2. The nucleotides read TGTGCCAGCAGCTTGGGGGGGAGACTAGCTGGGGAGACCCAGTACTTC. Its protein is CASSLGGRLAGETQYF.